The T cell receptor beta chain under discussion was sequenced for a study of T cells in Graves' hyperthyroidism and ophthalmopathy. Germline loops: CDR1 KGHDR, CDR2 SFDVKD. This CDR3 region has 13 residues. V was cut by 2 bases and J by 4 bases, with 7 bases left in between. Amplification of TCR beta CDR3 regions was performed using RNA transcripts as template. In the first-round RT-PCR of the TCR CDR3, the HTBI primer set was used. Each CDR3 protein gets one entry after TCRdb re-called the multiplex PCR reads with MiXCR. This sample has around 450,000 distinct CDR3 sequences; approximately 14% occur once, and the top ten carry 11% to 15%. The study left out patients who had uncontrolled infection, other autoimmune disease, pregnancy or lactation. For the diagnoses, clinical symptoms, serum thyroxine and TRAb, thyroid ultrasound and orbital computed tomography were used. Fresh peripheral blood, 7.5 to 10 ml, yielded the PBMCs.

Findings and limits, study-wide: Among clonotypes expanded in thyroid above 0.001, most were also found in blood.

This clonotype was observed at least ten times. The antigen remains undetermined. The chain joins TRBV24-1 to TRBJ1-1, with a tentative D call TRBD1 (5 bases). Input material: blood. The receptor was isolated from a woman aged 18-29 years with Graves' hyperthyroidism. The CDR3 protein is CATSDSGTTEAFF. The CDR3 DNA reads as TGTGCCACCAGTGATTCGGGGACCACTGAAGCTTTCTTT.